The 5 T cell receptor beta chains presented below share a single source sample, sequenced in a study of blood T cell repertoires in COVID-19. Measured with immunoSEQ multiplex PCR; TCRdb has only the in-frame clones, and not every one. Here the sample spans some 64,000 clones, about 88% being singletons. Sequenced: peripheral blood. All receptors derive from a man in his 70s with acute or convalescent COVID-19.

This clone was seen just once. The V and J genes are TRBV7-8 and TRBJ1-1; possible D gene TRBD1, 6 bases. Germline CDR1 reads SGHVS; CDR2 reads FQNEAQ. This CDR3 is built from 14 residues. V lost 3 bases and J 4 bases, leaving 12 bases between the germline ends. The CDR3 here is CASSFLQGSTEAFF. In DNA form, the CDR3 reads TGTGCCAGCAGCTTCCTCCAGGGGAGCACTGAAGCTTTCTTT. Supplemented by reference TRBV7-8 and TRBJ1-1, the full variable domain reads GAGVSQSPRYKVAKRGQDVALRCDPISGHVSLFWYQQALGQGPEFLTYFQNEAQLDKSGLPSDRFFAERPEGSVSTLKIQRTQQEDSAVYLCASSFLQGSTEAFFGQGTRLTVV.

This sequence joins TRBV29-1 and TRBJ1-2; D unresolved. The V end was cut by 4 bases, the J end by 4 bases, with 13 bases between. This CDR3 region has 13 residues. Per germline, CDR1 SQVTM and CDR2 ANQGSEA. The CDR3 protein is CSVVEGLSYGYTF. In DNA, the CDR3 is TGCAGCGTTGTCGAGGGTCTCAGCTATGGCTACACCTTC.

The chain joins TRBV12-3 or TRBV12-4 to TRBJ1-1, with D unclear. The CDR3 has 13 residues. The V end lost 5 bases, the J end lost 0 bases, and 7 bases lay between the germline ends. For the CDR3, the DNA is TGTGCCAGCAGTACGGGGTTGAACACTGAAGCTTTCTTT. It translates to CASSTGLNTEAFF.

J is TRBJ1-4 and V is TRBV7-9; 8 nucleotides line up with TRBD1. The CDR3 runs to 15 residues. V lost 1 base, J lost 13 bases, and 11 bases stayed unmatched. Germline CDR1 is SEHNR and CDR2 is FQNEAQ (reference sequence). The CDR3 loop reads CASSLDSDRDRGLFF. The CDR3 DNA is TGTGCCAGCAGCTTAGATTCGGACAGGGACCGCGGACTGTTTTTT.

V and J are TRBV27 and TRBJ2-1; TRBD1 aligns across 8 bases. The CDR3 covers 14 residues. V lost 3 bases and J lost 7; bases outside the gene matches: 5. Germline CDR1 and CDR2: MNHEY and SMNVEV (reference sequence). CDR3 DNA: TGTGCCAGCAGTTTCAAGACAGGGGCGAATGAGCAGTTCTTC. This encodes CASSFKTGANEQFF.